This entry concerns a single TCR beta chain. Its antigen is undetermined. One base away lies a much larger clone, so this may be a sequencing read error. This sample was included in a study of tumor-infiltrating lymphocytes in primary liver carcinoma. About the research overall: Subjects presented with primary liver carcinoma managed by surgical resection.

General study findings and limits: Tumor tissue displayed a significantly greater top-250-clone fraction than blood (p = 0.039). Among the pair types, tumor region pairs showed more overlap than tumor-adjacent and tumor-blood pairs.

A primer matching the constant region was used to make TCR beta cDNA from approximately 0.45 ug of total RNA. Employing slightly modified ARM-PCR, three nested multiplex PCR rounds were run, and these gave rise to the TCR beta libraries. The first two PCR rounds used TRBV1-TRBV30 primers with a Cbeta primer, roughly 10 cycles each. TCRdb redid the calling of the multiplex PCR reads with MiXCR, one entry per CDR3 protein. The sample holds 300,000 to 400,000 distinct CDR3 sequences, approximately 65% seen once. Germline V lookup: CDR1 SQVTM, CDR2 ANQGSEA. This CDR3 has 12 amino acids. Alongside blood RNA obtained from unsorted whole blood, germline DNA was also extracted.

The sequencing input was peripheral blood. The chain is built from TRBV29-1 and TRBJ2-7, with TRBD1 matching over 8 bases. This sequence was found in a man aged 35 to 55 with primary liver carcinoma and hepatitis B virus infection. This chain's CDR3 is CSTKDRVYERYF. DNA of the CDR3: TGCAGCACGAAGGACAGGGTCTACGAGCGGTACTTC.